This entry lists 16 T cell receptor beta chains sequenced from one sample in a study of blood T cell repertoires in COVID-19. Clones were sequenced by immunoSEQ multiplex PCR, and TCRdb holds only the in-frame ones, with some missing. The data contain about 27,000 clones, 65% to 90% of them singletons. The sample comprised peripheral blood. These receptors were collected from a man between 65 and 85 years old with active COVID-19.

This chain uses TRBV19 with TRBJ1-2; weak D call: TRBD1 (6 bases). This CDR3 region has 13 residues. V dropped 2 bases and J dropped 3 bases, with 7 bases sitting between them. Per the germline V gene, CDR1 is LNHDA and CDR2 is SQIVND (reference sequence). The CDR3 sequence: CASSIPGDYGYTF. CDR3 DNA: TGTGCCAGTAGTATACCAGGGGACTATGGCTACACCTTC.

This clone is medium-sized. The V gene is TRBV7-9, the J gene TRBJ2-7; 7 positions match TRBD2. The J segment lost 0 bases and the V segment lost 5 bases, leaving 16 bases of the junction unmatched. Germline lookup yields CDR1 SEHNR and CDR2 FQNEAQ (reference sequence). The CDR3 has 18 amino acids. CDR3 nucleotide sequence: TGTGCCAGCAGCGTCGGTGGGGGATCGGGCGGGAGCTCCTACGAGCAGTACTTC. It codes for CASSVGGGSGGSSYEQYF.

This chain links TRBV24-1 with TRBJ2-5; 8 nucleotides line up with TRBD1. The CDR3 is 15 amino acids. Germline V gives CDR1 KGHDR, CDR2 SFDVKD. V shed 3 bases, J shed 5 bases, and the junction held 7 bases outside the gene matches. The CDR3, as DNA: TGTGCCACCAGTGATGTGGGGACAGGCGGGGAGACCCAGTACTTC. Translation gives CATSDVGTGGETQYF.

The CDR3 nucleotides are TGTGCCAGCAGTGATAATAGCGGGAGGGGAGCTTGGGATGAGCAGTTCTTC. This gives the protein CASSDNSGRGAWDEQFF. The chain uses TRBV28 and TRBJ2-1, with TRBD2 matching 11 bases. The germline V gene encodes CDR1 MDHEN and CDR2 SYDVKM. The CDR3 is 17 residues long. After removal of 5 bases from V and 8 bases from J, the junction contained 14 bases not matched to a gene.

The V gene is TRBV24-1, the J gene TRBJ1-4; 7 positions match TRBD1. J gave up 8 bases and V 3 bases, and 8 bases lay outside the gene matches. Germline V gene lookup returns CDR1 KGHDR and CDR2 SFDVKD. The CDR3 extends over 15 amino acids. The CDR3 DNA sequence: TGTGCCACCAGTGATAACAGGGGTGCTGGGGAAAAACTGTTTTTT. This gives the protein CATSDNRGAGEKLFF.

DNA for the CDR3: TGTGCCAGCACCGAGACAGGACGTTTCTACGAGCAGTACTTC. It specifies CASTETGRFYEQYF. The chain carries TRBV2 and TRBJ2-7, with D possibly TRBD1 on 6 matching bases. CDR3 length: 14 residues. Germline V gene sequence: CDR1 SNHLY, CDR2 FYNNEI. The ends were cut back, 7 bases at V and 3 bases at J, with 16 bases in the middle.

The table lists this clone with a count of one. The V and J genes are TRBV4-1 and TRBJ2-1; TRBD2 matches at 14 bases. With V trimmed by 4 bases and J by 8 bases, 7 bases remained unmatched. Germline loops: CDR1 MGHRA, CDR2 YSYEKL. The CDR3 runs to 16 residues. CDR3 sequence reads: CASSLQTSGREDEQFF. The CDR3 DNA follows: TGCGCCAGCAGCCTGCAGACTAGCGGGAGGGAGGATGAGCAGTTCTTC.

This chain links TRBV25-1 with TRBJ2-3; no reliable D call. Deletions cut 1 base from V and 4 bases from J, with 6 bases between. CDR1 is MGHDK, CDR2 SYGVNS, per germline. This CDR3 is 13 amino acids long. CDR3 amino acids: CASSEFLADTQYF. The CDR3, as DNA: TGTGCCAGCAGTGAATTTTTAGCAGATACGCAGTATTTT.

The DNA of the CDR3 is TGTGCCAGCAGCCGGGGGACTTTCCACGAGCAGTACTTC. This encodes CASSRGTFHEQYF. The chain links TRBV7-9 to TRBJ2-7; tentative D call: TRBD2 (6 bases). Germline V gene lookup returns CDR1 SEHNR and CDR2 FQNEAQ (reference sequence). This CDR3 is 13 amino acids long. Between the trimmed V and J ends, which lost 5 bases and 5 bases, there was a span of 13 bases. Drawing the rest from reference TRBV7-9 and TRBJ2-7, the complete variable domain is DTGVSQNPRHKITKRGQNVTFRCDPISEHNRLYWYRQTLGQGPEFLTYFQNEAQLEKSRLLSDRFSAERPKGSFSTLEIQRTEQGDSAMYLCASSRGTFHEQYFGPGTRLTVT.

The chain combines TRBV5-1 with TRBJ2-5; 7 nucleotides line up with TRBD2. The CDR3 is 16 residues long. The V gene's germline CDR1 is SGHRS and CDR2 YFSETQ. The V gene end was trimmed by 2 bases and the J gene end by 5 bases; junction bases not matched to a gene: 12. This CDR3 is CASSFSGTNAGETQYF. The CDR3 DNA reads as TGCGCCAGCAGCTTCTCCGGGACTAATGCGGGGGAGACCCAGTACTTC. Variable domain in full (rest from reference TRBV5-1 and TRBJ2-5): KAGVTQTPRYLIKTRGQQVTLSCSPISGHRSVSWYQQTPGQGLQFLFEYFSETQRNKGNFPGRFSGRQFSNSRSEMNVSTLELGDSALYLCASSFSGTNAGETQYFGPGTRLLVL.

The chain employs TRBV11-3 and TRBJ2-5; TRBD2 might be the D (6 bases). From germline, CDR1 is SGHNT and CDR2 YENEEA. Trimming removed 3 bases from V and 0 bases from J, with 11 bases in between. The CDR3 has 15 amino acids. CDR3 loop: CASSLGGPNQETQYF. The CDR3 DNA reads as TGTGCCAGCAGCTTGGGGGGACCTAACCAAGAGACCCAGTACTTC.

This chain uses TRBV10-1 with TRBJ2-3; no definite D call. The length of the CDR3 is 15 residues. V lost 6 bases and J 3 bases, leaving 16 bases between the germline ends. CDR1 and CDR2 (germline): WNHNN, SYGVQD (reference sequence). This chain's CDR3 is CASSHDARKTDTQYF. CDR3 DNA sequence: TGCGCCAGCAGCCACGACGCGCGGAAGACAGATACGCAGTATTTT.

The rearrangement joins TRBV5-1 to TRBJ1-4; D possibly corresponds to TRBD1 (6 bases). Trimming shortened V by 4 bases and J by 5 bases, and 12 bases separated the two germline ends. There are 14 residues in the CDR3. Germline CDR1 is SGHRS and CDR2 is YFSETQ. CDR3: CASSQGHRNEKLFF. The CDR3 DNA reads TGCGCCAGCAGCCAGGGACACCGGAATGAAAAACTGTTTTTT. Combining the CDR3 with reference TRBV5-1 and TRBJ1-4 gives the whole variable domain KAGVTQTPRYLIKTRGQQVTLSCSPISGHRSVSWYQQTPGQGLQFLFEYFSETQRNKGNFPGRFSGRQFSNSRSEMNVSTLELGDSALYLCASSQGHRNEKLFFGSGTQLSVL.

This chain uses TRBV6-5 with TRBJ2-7; 8 bases match TRBD2. The length of the CDR3 is 16 residues. CDR1 is MNHEY and CDR2 is SVGAGI in the germline V gene. V lost 0 bases to trimming and J lost 1 base; unmatched junction nucleotides: 5. CDR3 protein: CASSYSASGRSYEQYF. The CDR3 coding sequence is TGTGCCAGCAGTTACTCGGCCAGCGGGAGATCCTACGAGCAGTACTTC.

The chain links TRBV10-3 to TRBJ1-2; no definite D call. The CDR3 is 13 residues long. Germline CDR1 ENHRY, CDR2 SYGVKD. Trimming removed 4 bases at V and 4 bases at J, with 10 bases between. This CDR3 is CAISARAVYGYTF. As DNA, the CDR3 is TGTGCCATCAGTGCGCGTGCCGTCTATGGCTACACCTTC.

This clone came up once. The chain combines TRBV6-5 with TRBJ2-3; 7 bases fit TRBD2. Trimming removed 5 bases from V and 1 base from J; junction bases left unmatched: 3. CDR3 length: 14 residues. Germline V gene lookup returns CDR1 MNHEY and CDR2 SVGAGI. The CDR3 protein is CASSILAGTDTQYF. The CDR3 DNA follows: TGTGCCAGCAGTATCCTAGCGGGCACAGATACGCAGTATTTT.